The 3 T cell receptor beta chains in this list originate from one sample, sequenced in a study of shared clonotypes between healthy human individuals. Sequencing used immunoSEQ multiplex PCR; TCRdb keeps in-frame clones, though not all of them. Of about 500,000 clones listed, 70% to 80% were seen once; the top ten hold around 12%. The sample comprised PBMCs. Receptors were obtained from a woman aged 35 to 49 in good health. Some clones in this sample may be carry-over from other donors' samples.

This clone occurred once. The chain has TRBV5-1 and TRBJ2-1, with TRBD2 identical over 11 bases. V lost 0 bases, J lost 6 bases, and 8 bases stayed unmatched. CDR3 length: 17 residues. The germline V gene encodes CDR1 SGHRS and CDR2 YFSETQ. The CDR3 protein is CASSLVSLAGGGNEQFF. The CDR3 bases are TGCGCCAGCAGCTTGGTAAGCCTAGCGGGAGGTGGCAATGAGCAGTTCTTC.

The rearrangement uses TRBV11-3 and TRBJ1-2; D not resolved. The germline CDR1 and CDR2 sequences are SGHNT and YENEEA. CDR3 size: 13 residues. V was pared by 5 bases and J by 8 bases, with 15 bases between. The CDR3 spells CASSPRTFQGYTF. The CDR3 nucleotides read TGTGCCAGCAGCCCCCGGACTTTCCAGGGCTACACCTTC.

This clone has just one count. The genes are TRBV2 and TRBJ2-3, with 9 nucleotides matching TRBD2. The CDR3 loop spans 15 amino acids. Germline V CDR1 and CDR2: SNHLY, FYNNEI. J gave up 5 bases and V 6 bases, and 9 bases lay outside the gene matches. The CDR3 sequence: CASRRVAGVGDTQYF. CDR3 sequence (DNA): TGTGCCAGCAGGAGGGTAGCGGGAGTTGGAGATACGCAGTATTTT.